This is a list of T cell receptor beta chains from one sample in a study of blood T cell repertoires in COVID-19. Generated by immunoSEQ multiplex PCR, the TCRdb table keeps only in-frame clones and is missing some. The table has about 210,000 clones, 80% to 90% seen once. Sequencing used peripheral blood. The receptors were gathered from a woman in her forties or fifties with active or convalescent COVID-19. CDR3s include the opening cysteine and the closing phenylalanine or tryptophan. A D gene is named only where the DNA matches it firmly. Rows may omit the clone size; those that give it use once, few, many or a size class.

abundance: -
j_gene: TRBJ1-2
v_gene: TRBV18
d_gene: -
CDR3aa: CASSPRRTNYGYTF
CDR3nt: TGTGCCAGCTCACCCCGGAGAACTAACTATGGCTACACCTTC

abundance: -
j_gene: TRBJ1-2
v_gene: TRBV2
d_gene: -
CDR3aa: CASRDNSNYGYTF
CDR3nt: TGTGCCAGTCGGGACAACTCTAACTATGGCTACACCTTC

abundance: -
j_gene: TRBJ1-3
v_gene: TRBV28
d_gene: -
CDR3aa: CASSFRNLRRGSGNTIYF
CDR3nt: TGTGCCAGCAGTTTCAGGAACCTCCGTAGGGGCTCTGGAAACACCATATATTTT

abundance: many
j_gene: TRBJ2-2
v_gene: TRBV9
d_gene: -
CDR3aa: CASSTQGVAGELFF
CDR3nt: TGTGCCAGCAGCACCCAAGGGGTGGCCGGGGAGCTGTTTTTT

abundance: -
j_gene: TRBJ1-3
v_gene: TRBV5-1
d_gene: TRBD1
CDR3aa: CASSWTTSGTGSGNTIYF
CDR3nt: TGCGCCAGCAGCTGGACCACGTCCGGGACAGGGAGTGGAAACACCATATATTTT

abundance: -
j_gene: TRBJ2-1
v_gene: TRBV11-3
d_gene: TRBD2
CDR3aa: CASSSRSRGLAGSYNEQFF
CDR3nt: TGTGCCAGCAGCTCCCGTTCCCGGGGGCTAGCGGGCTCATACAATGAGCAGTTCTTC

abundance: once
j_gene: TRBJ2-3
v_gene: TRBV7-3
d_gene: -
CDR3aa: CASSSRGSVDTQYF
CDR3nt: TGTGCCAGCAGCTCCCGTGGTAGCGTAGATACGCAGTATTTT

abundance: -
j_gene: TRBJ1-1
v_gene: TRBV29-1
d_gene: -
CDR3aa: CSVEPGVWNTEAFF
CDR3nt: TGCAGCGTTGAACCCGGGGTCTGGAACACTGAAGCTTTCTTT

abundance: once
j_gene: TRBJ1-6
v_gene: TRBV18
d_gene: TRBD1
CDR3aa: CASSTGMPNSPLHF
CDR3nt: TGTGCCAGCTCGACAGGGATGCCCAATTCACCCCTCCACTTT

abundance: few
j_gene: TRBJ2-3
v_gene: TRBV5-1
d_gene: -
CDR3aa: CASSPLTGTDTQYF
CDR3nt: TGCGCCAGCAGCCCTCTGACTGGCACAGATACGCAGTATTTT

abundance: -
j_gene: TRBJ1-3
v_gene: TRBV5-5
d_gene: -
CDR3aa: CASSFHRVSGNTIYF
CDR3nt: TGTGCCAGCAGTTTCCACAGGGTCTCTGGAAACACCATATATTTT

abundance: -
j_gene: TRBJ1-1
v_gene: TRBV5-1
d_gene: -
CDR3aa: CASSGQWGTGTEAFF
CDR3nt: TGCGCCAGCAGCGGACAATGGGGAACGGGCACTGAAGCTTTCTTT

abundance: -
j_gene: TRBJ1-2
v_gene: TRBV27
d_gene: -
CDR3aa: CASSLRGSGGYTF
CDR3nt: TGTGCCAGCAGTTTACGGGGATCCGGAGGCTACACCTTC

abundance: -
j_gene: TRBJ1-1
v_gene: TRBV14
d_gene: -
CDR3aa: CASSAAGRGINTEAFF
CDR3nt: TGTGCCAGCAGTGCGGCAGGGAGGGGGATAAACACTGAAGCTTTCTTT

abundance: -
j_gene: TRBJ2-3
v_gene: TRBV30
d_gene: -
CDR3aa: CAWTAGSETQYF
CDR3nt: TGTGCCTGGACCGCCGGGTCAGAAACGCAGTATTTT

abundance: few
j_gene: TRBJ2-2
v_gene: TRBV6-5
d_gene: TRBD1
CDR3aa: CASSRTGPNTGELFF
CDR3nt: TGTGCCAGCAGTCGGACAGGGCCCAACACCGGGGAGCTGTTTTTT

abundance: -
j_gene: TRBJ2-4
v_gene: TRBV6-1
d_gene: TRBD1
CDR3aa: CASSDRGQRGSQAKNIQYF
CDR3nt: TGTGCCAGCAGTGACAGGGGGCAACGGGGTAGCCAAGCCAAAAACATTCAGTACTTC

abundance: many
j_gene: TRBJ2-1
v_gene: TRBV7-9
d_gene: TRBD2
CDR3aa: CASSAGLGYNEQFF
CDR3nt: TGTGCCAGCAGCGCGGGACTAGGATACAATGAGCAGTTCTTC

abundance: -
j_gene: TRBJ2-1
v_gene: TRBV5-4
d_gene: -
CDR3aa: CASSLGLPSYNEQFF
CDR3nt: TGTGCCAGCAGCTTGGGACTTCCCTCCTACAATGAGCAGTTCTTC

abundance: -
j_gene: TRBJ1-1
v_gene: TRBV7-9
d_gene: -
CDR3aa: CASSRGAGAYTEAFF
CDR3nt: TGTGCCAGCAGCCGTGGGGCAGGGGCGTATACTGAAGCTTTCTTT

abundance: -
j_gene: TRBJ1-2
v_gene: TRBV19
d_gene: -
CDR3aa: CASSMQANYGYTF
CDR3nt: TGTGCCAGTAGTATGCAAGCAAACTATGGCTACACCTTC

abundance: -
j_gene: TRBJ1-4
v_gene: TRBV5-5
d_gene: -
CDR3aa: CASSLILSNEKLFF
CDR3nt: TGTGCCAGCAGCTTGATCCTGTCTAATGAAAAACTGTTTTTT

abundance: -
j_gene: TRBJ1-6
v_gene: TRBV30
d_gene: -
CDR3aa: CAWSGDNSPLHF
CDR3nt: TGTGCCTGGTCAGGGGATAATTCACCCCTCCACTTT

abundance: -
j_gene: TRBJ2-1
v_gene: TRBV27
d_gene: TRBD2
CDR3aa: CASSELAGEQFF
CDR3nt: TGTGCCAGCAGTGAACTAGCGGGTGAGCAGTTCTTC

abundance: -
j_gene: TRBJ1-2
v_gene: TRBV6-2/TRBV6-3
d_gene: -
CDR3aa: CASSYSTDYGYTF
CDR3nt: TGTGCCAGCAGTTACTCGACAGACTATGGCTACACCTTC

abundance: -
j_gene: TRBJ1-4
v_gene: TRBV27
d_gene: -
CDR3aa: CASRAYYLTNEKLFF
CDR3nt: TGTGCCAGCCGCGCTTATTACTTAACTAATGAAAAACTGTTTTTT

abundance: -
j_gene: TRBJ2-3
v_gene: TRBV10-2
d_gene: -
CDR3aa: CASESGQSSTDTQYF
CDR3nt: TGCGCCAGCGAGTCGGGACAATCTAGCACAGATACGCAGTATTTT

abundance: -
j_gene: TRBJ2-7
v_gene: TRBV12-2
d_gene: -
CDR3aa: CASRLETGSFYEQYF
CDR3nt: TGTGCAAGTCGCTTAGAAACCGGGTCCTTCTACGAGCAGTACTTC

abundance: -
j_gene: TRBJ2-7
v_gene: TRBV3-1/TRBV3-2
d_gene: TRBD2
CDR3aa: CASGRLAGSYEQYF
CDR3nt: TGTGCCAGCGGTAGACTAGCGGGATCCTACGAGCAGTACTTC

abundance: -
j_gene: TRBJ1-3
v_gene: TRBV9
d_gene: -
CDR3aa: CASSVDSSRGNTIYF
CDR3nt: TGTGCCAGCAGCGTAGACAGCAGTCGTGGAAACACCATATATTTT

abundance: -
j_gene: TRBJ1-4
v_gene: TRBV23-1
d_gene: TRBD1
CDR3aa: CASNSGTGGHEKLFF
CDR3nt: TGCGCCAGCAATTCCGGGACAGGGGGACATGAAAAACTGTTTTTT

abundance: -
j_gene: TRBJ2-2
v_gene: TRBV18
d_gene: TRBD2
CDR3aa: CASSPVAAGGTYTGELFF
CDR3nt: TGTGCCAGCTCACCAGTTGCAGCGGGGGGGACCTACACCGGGGAGCTGTTTTTT

abundance: -
j_gene: TRBJ1-3
v_gene: TRBV3-1/TRBV3-2
d_gene: TRBD1
CDR3aa: CASSPGGASGNTIYF
CDR3nt: TGTGCCAGCAGCCCAGGGGGAGCCTCTGGAAACACCATATATTTT

abundance: -
j_gene: TRBJ1-5
v_gene: TRBV30
d_gene: -
CDR3aa: CAWSASGIQPQHF
CDR3nt: TGTGCCTGGAGTGCGTCAGGGATACAGCCCCAGCATTTT

abundance: -
j_gene: TRBJ1-5
v_gene: TRBV6-1
d_gene: -
CDR3aa: CASSERGINQPQHF
CDR3nt: TGTGCCAGCAGTGAACGGGGGATCAATCAGCCCCAGCATTTT

abundance: -
j_gene: TRBJ1-4
v_gene: TRBV19
d_gene: TRBD1
CDR3aa: CASSRTGREKLFF
CDR3nt: TGTGCCAGTAGTAGGACAGGGAGGGAAAAACTGTTTTTT

abundance: -
j_gene: TRBJ1-1
v_gene: TRBV6-5
d_gene: -
CDR3aa: CAAGGLNTEAFF
CDR3nt: TGTGCCGCCGGGGGGCTTAACACTGAAGCTTTCTTT

abundance: -
j_gene: TRBJ2-1
v_gene: TRBV9
d_gene: -
CDR3aa: CASSATGGSYNEQFF
CDR3nt: TGTGCCAGCAGCGCAACCGGCGGGTCCTACAATGAGCAGTTCTTC

abundance: few
j_gene: TRBJ1-2
v_gene: TRBV5-1
d_gene: -
CDR3aa: CASSLEAPSSGYTF
CDR3nt: TGCGCCAGCAGCTTGGAAGCACCATCCTCTGGCTACACCTTC

abundance: once
j_gene: TRBJ2-2
v_gene: TRBV10-3
d_gene: TRBD1
CDR3aa: CAIRSSQGADTGELFF
CDR3nt: TGTGCCATCAGATCAAGTCAGGGGGCTGACACCGGGGAGCTGTTTTTT

abundance: -
j_gene: TRBJ2-3
v_gene: TRBV5-4
d_gene: TRBD2
CDR3aa: CASYRSGRAAGPDTQYF
CDR3nt: TGTGCCAGCTATCGTAGCGGGAGGGCCGCAGGGCCAGATACGCAGTATTTT

abundance: -
j_gene: TRBJ2-3
v_gene: TRBV6-5
d_gene: -
CDR3aa: CASRATVNTQYF
CDR3nt: TGTGCCAGCAGAGCCACCGTGAATACGCAGTATTTT

abundance: -
j_gene: TRBJ2-5
v_gene: TRBV9
d_gene: TRBD1
CDR3aa: CASSPRQGASLETQYF
CDR3nt: TGTGCCAGCAGCCCTCGACAGGGAGCCTCCCTAGAGACCCAGTACTTC

abundance: -
j_gene: TRBJ1-6
v_gene: TRBV5-1
d_gene: -
CDR3aa: CASSLGQGNNSPLHF
CDR3nt: TGCGCCAGCAGCTTGGGTCAGGGGAACAATTCACCCCTCCACTTT